The next 27 T cell receptor beta chains were all read from a single sample in a study of shared clonotypes between healthy human individuals. The repertoire was sequenced with immunoSEQ multiplex PCR; TCRdb's copy has only in-frame clones and lacks some. The data contain 2 million or so clones, 90% to 95% of them singletons. Source material: naive CD4+ T cells sorted from blood. Regarding subset: CD45RA+ positively selected. These receptors all come from a man younger than 30 in good health.

The rearrangement joins TRBV6-5 to TRBJ2-3; D is unclear. Trimming shortened V by 1 base and J by 4 bases, and 12 bases separated the two germline ends. Per germline, CDR1 MNHEY and CDR2 SVGAGI. The CDR3 sequence is 15 residues long. The CDR3 region is CASSYLRAGSDTQYF. In nucleotides, the CDR3 is TGTGCCAGCAGTTACTTGCGTGCTGGCTCAGATACGCAGTATTTT.

The chain is built from TRBV28 and TRBJ2-7; perhaps D is TRBD1 or TRBD2 (6 bases each). The CDR3 totals 17 residues. V lost 5 bases to trimming and J lost 1 base, with 21 bases between them. Germline V CDR1 and CDR2: MDHEN, SYDVKM. The CDR3 bases are TGTGCCAGCAGTCCTTCCCTAGGGGGGTTTGCTTCCTACGAGCAGTACTTC. Translated, it gives CASSPSLGGFASYEQYF. Looking up the rest from reference TRBV28 and TRBJ2-7 gives the full variable domain: DVKVTQSSRYLVKRTGEKVFLECVQDMDHENMFWYRQDPGLGLRLIYFSYDVKMKEKGDIPEGYSVSREKKERFSLILESASTNQTSMYLCASSPSLGGFASYEQYFGPGTRLTVT.

This sequence joins TRBV6-5 and TRBJ2-2; D remains unclear. This CDR3 is 14 amino acids long. Trimming pared 5 bases from V and 6 bases from J, leaving 13 bases between. Germline V gene data show CDR1 as MNHEY and CDR2 as SVGAGI. Written as DNA, the CDR3 is TGTGCCAGCAGTCGCCGACCTCCCCCCGGGGAGCTGTTTTTT. Translating gives CASSRRPPPGELFF.

The count of this clone is one. The genes are TRBV19 and TRBJ2-5, with 7 bases matching TRBD2. The germline V gene has CDR1 LNHDA and CDR2 SQIVND (reference sequence). V was clipped by 5 bases and J by 3 bases; unmatched bases: 9. This CDR3 has 15 residues. The CDR3 is CASSGTGLAEETQYF. The CDR3 nucleotides read TGTGCCAGTAGTGGGACCGGGCTAGCGGAAGAGACCCAGTACTTC. Full variable domain (outside the CDR3, taken from reference TRBV19 and TRBJ2-5): DGGITQSPKYLFRKEGQNVTLSCEQNLNHDAMYWYRQDPGQGLRLIYYSQIVNDFQKGDIAEGYSVSREKKESFPLTVTSAQKNPTAFYLCASSGTGLAEETQYFGPGTRLLVL.

This chain's CDR3 is CASTRDRVDTEAFF. CDR3 in DNA: TGTGCCAGCACTCGCGACAGGGTCGATACTGAAGCTTTCTTT. The V gene is TRBV27, the J gene TRBJ1-1, with 7 bases identical to TRBD1. CDR1 MNHEY and CDR2 SMNVEV come from the germline V gene (reference sequence). This CDR3 region has 14 residues. V trimming: 7 bases; J trimming: 5 bases; junction bases outside the gene matches: 10.

This chain links TRBV18 with TRBJ2-5; D perhaps matches TRBD2 (5 bases). Trimming took 2 bases from V and 5 from J, leaving 15 bases between them. CDR1 and CDR2 from the germline V gene are KGHSH and LQKENI. The CDR3 sequence is 15 residues long. The CDR3 DNA sequence: TGTGCCAGCTCACCAAGTCGTACGGGAATTGAGACCCAGTACTTC. Amino acids: CASSPSRTGIETQYF.

DNA for the CDR3: TGTGCCGCTTGGACACCCTTCTCCTACAATGAGCAGTTCTTC. This codes for CAAWTPFSYNEQFF. V and J are TRBV12-1 and TRBJ2-1; the tabulated D call, TRBD1, remains unverified against the DNA. TRBV12-1 is a listed pseudogene. The CDR3 loop spans 14 amino acids.

Turning to this clone: This CDR3 is also generated by other DNA sequences in the sample. The chain combines TRBV30 with TRBJ1-2; D unresolved. From germline, CDR1 is GTSNPN and CDR2 SVGIG (reference sequence). There are 11 residues in the CDR3. V lost 0 bases to trimming and J lost 7 bases, with 6 bases between them. The CDR3 bases are TGTGCCTGGAGTGTCGGGGTTGGCTACACCTTC. Its protein is CAWSVGVGYTF.

The V call is TRBV12-5, the J call TRBJ2-1; no firm D call. The CDR3 runs 14 residues. Germline CDR1 LGHNT, CDR2 FRNRAP. V lost 0 bases and J 5 bases, leaving 8 bases between the germline ends. The CDR3 coding sequence is TGTGCTAGTGGTTTGGTACGTCAGAACAATGAGCAGTTCTTC. Translated, it gives CASGLVRQNNEQFF.

V gene TRBV7-8 combines with J gene TRBJ2-2; possible D gene TRBD1, 5 bases. Trimming removed 1 base from V and 5 bases from J, with 11 bases in between. This CDR3 has 15 amino acids. Germline-derived CDR1 and CDR2 are SGHVS and FQNEAQ. CDR3 region: CASSLDRAGTGELFF. The CDR3 nucleotides read TGTGCCAGCAGCTTAGACCGGGCAGGGACCGGGGAGCTGTTTTTT.

The chain recombines TRBV10-1 with TRBJ2-7; D may be TRBD1 (5 bases). Germline V gene lookup returns CDR1 WNHNN and CDR2 SYGVQD (reference sequence). CDR3 length equals 13 residues. V lost 3 bases and J 7 bases, leaving 13 bases between the germline ends. The DNA of the CDR3 is TGCGCCAGCAGTGAAAAAGGGGCGCGAGAGCAGTACTTC. This gives the protein CASSEKGAREQYF.

The rearrangement joins TRBV2 to TRBJ2-2; D assignment may be TRBD1 or TRBD2 (5 bases each). The length of the CDR3 is 14 residues. V was cut by 3 bases and J by 5 bases, with 10 bases left in between. The germline gives CDR1 SNHLY, CDR2 FYNNEI. DNA of the CDR3: TGTGCCAGCAGTGAGAGGGGTTCAACCGGGGAGCTGTTTTTT. As protein: CASSERGSTGELFF.

This clone was picked up one time. This chain connects TRBV11-2 to TRBJ1-4; no definite D call. The germline V gene has CDR1 SGHAT and CDR2 FQNNGV. The CDR3 is made up of 16 amino acids. Between the trimmed V and J ends, which lost 1 base and 0 bases, there was a span of 9 bases. The CDR3 is CASSLGQKPTNEKLFF. The CDR3 DNA is TGTGCCAGCAGCTTAGGGCAGAAACCAACTAATGAAAAACTGTTTTTT.

The gene calls are TRBV2 and TRBJ2-7, with 7 bases aligning to TRBD2. Germline CDR1 reads SNHLY; CDR2 reads FYNNEI. V trimming: 8 bases; J trimming: 2 bases; junction bases outside the gene matches: 6. CDR3 length: 13 amino acids. Here the CDR3 DNA reads TGTGCCAGCGGGTTCGGGGGGACCTACGAGCAGTACTTC. It translates to CASGFGGTYEQYF.

About this clone itself: This same CDR3 is encoded by further DNA sequences in the sample. The chain joins TRBV7-9 to TRBJ2-5, with 8 nucleotides matching TRBD2. Germline CDR1 reads SEHNR; CDR2 reads FQNEAQ (reference sequence). J lost 4 bases, V lost 1 base, and 5 bases had no gene match. The CDR3 length is 15 residues. The CDR3 nucleotides read TGTGCCAGCAGCTTAGAACTAGCGGTTGGAGAGACCCAGTACTTC. It is translated as CASSLELAVGETQYF.

This chain uses TRBV30 with TRBJ2-5, with 10 bases that match TRBD1. The V segment lost 3 bases and the J segment 3 bases; nucleotides outside the gene matches: 1. The germline V gene encodes CDR1 GTSNPN and CDR2 SVGIG (reference sequence). This CDR3 contains 13 residues. The DNA of the CDR3 is TGTGCCTGGAGGGACAGGGGGGAAGAGACCCAGTACTTC. Translating gives CAWRDRGEETQYF.

V and J are TRBV6-5 and TRBJ2-7; no clear D gene. Trimming cost V 9 bases and J 2 bases, with 17 bases left between them. CDR1 is MNHEY and CDR2 is SVGAGI in the germline V gene. The CDR3 has 14 amino acids. The CDR3 DNA follows: TGTGCCAGTCTCCGGGCCCAAAGGGCCTACGAGCAGTACTTC. Translating it yields CASLRAQRAYEQYF.

For this clone: This may be a read error: a much more frequent sequence differs by one nucleotide. The sample holds other DNA sequences that translate to the same CDR3. V usage is TRBV6-6 and J usage is TRBJ2-7, with 13 bases identical to TRBD2. The CDR3 contains 15 residues. V trimming: 4 bases; J trimming: 1 base; junction bases outside the gene matches: 1. Germline CDR1 is MNHNY and CDR2 is SVGAGI (reference sequence). CDR3 DNA sequence: TGTGCCAGCAGTTTACTAGCGGGAGGGTCCTACGAGCAGTACTTC. Protein product: CASSLLAGGSYEQYF.

The chain is built from TRBV6-6 and TRBJ2-3; TRBD2 agrees at 11 bases. The CDR3 totals 14 residues. The V and J ends lost 7 bases and 10 bases, in that order; junction bases with no gene match: 10. From germline, CDR1 is MNHNY and CDR2 SVGAGI (reference sequence). CDR3 bases: TGTGCCAGCACCACCACGACTAGCGGGAAGGCGCAGTATTTT. This encodes CASTTTTSGKAQYF.

Worth noting for this clone: At one boundary the junction diverges from the germline segment, which might be a read error. The genes are TRBV6-1 and TRBJ2-7, with D possibly matching TRBD1 (6 bases). Germline CDR1 reads MNHNS; CDR2 reads SASEGT. The CDR3 loop spans 14 amino acids. The chain's CDR3 is CAISETGASYEQYF. CDR3 coding DNA: TGTGCCATCAGTGAGACAGGCGCCTCCTACGAGCAGTACTTC.

This chain links TRBV28 with TRBJ1-1; D unresolved. The V gene lost 7 bases and the J gene lost 5 bases, with 20 bases spanning the gap. Germline V gene lookup returns CDR1 MDHEN and CDR2 SYDVKM. CDR3 length: 15 amino acids. CDR3 protein: CASTYTAGINTEAFF. CDR3 nucleotide sequence: TGTGCCAGCACCTATACTGCGGGCATTAATACTGAAGCTTTCTTT.

This clone has a single count. This specimen includes other DNA sequences encoding the same CDR3. The chain carries TRBV27 and TRBJ1-3; TRBD1 might be the D (6 bases). Trimming left V 2 bases short and J 2 bases short, with 10 bases between. Germline values: CDR1 MNHEY, CDR2 SMNVEV (reference sequence). The CDR3 is made up of 15 amino acids. CDR3 nucleotides: TGTGCCAGCAGTTTAGAAGGGGGTACTGGAAACACCATATATTTT. Amino acid sequence: CASSLEGGTGNTIYF.

This chain connects TRBV6-4 to TRBJ1-2; D is possibly TRBD1 (5 bases). The CDR3 extends over 15 amino acids. CDR1 is MRHNA, CDR2 SNTAGT, per germline. V lost 7 bases and J lost 8, with 23 bases in between. The CDR3 protein is CASIINSVGTRGYTF. CDR3 bases: TGTGCCAGCATTATAAATAGTGTCGGGACTAGAGGCTACACCTTC.

This clone has more than one count but fewer than ten. An end of the junction differs from the germline gene, which may be a read error. The chain carries TRBV5-4 and TRBJ2-7; D is undetermined. The germline V gene has CDR1 SGHNT and CDR2 YYREEE (reference sequence). The CDR3 covers 13 residues. DNA of the CDR3: TGTGCCAGCAGCTCGAGCGTCTCCTACGGGCAGTACTTC. Translating it yields CASSSSVSYGQYF. Based on the CDR3 plus reference TRBV5-4 and TRBJ2-7, the full variable domain is ETGVTQSPTHLIKTRGQQVTLRCSSQSGHNTVSWYQQALGQGPQFIFQYYREEENGRGNFPPRFSGLQFPNYSSELNVNALELDDSALYLCASSSSVSYGQYFGPGTRLTVT.

V is TRBV2 and J is TRBJ1-3; TRBD1 aligns across 11 bases. The J segment lost 3 bases and the V segment lost 6 bases, leaving 7 bases of the junction unmatched. Germline CDR1 SNHLY, CDR2 FYNNEI. This CDR3 is built from 16 residues. CDR3 sequence reads: CASSPPGQGVGNTIYF. CDR3 nucleotides: TGTGCCAGCAGCCCCCCGGGACAGGGGGTTGGAAACACCATATATTTT. Drawing the rest from reference TRBV2 and TRBJ1-3, the complete variable domain is EPEVTQTPSHQVTQMGQEVILRCVPISNHLYFYWYRQILGQKVEFLVSFYNNEISEKSEIFDDQFSVERPDGSNFTLKIRSTKLEDSAMYFCASSPPGQGVGNTIYFGEGSWLTVV.

Only one count was recorded for this clone. At one end, the junction sequence differs from germline, possibly due to a read error. The chain is built from TRBV2 and TRBJ1-2, with D unresolved. The CDR3 has 13 amino acids. CDR1 and CDR2 from the germline V gene are SNHLY and FYNNEI. CDR3 in DNA: TGTGCCAGCAGCGAAGGGATCTCCTATGGCTACACCTTC. It yields the protein CASSEGISYGYTF. Drawing the rest from reference TRBV2 and TRBJ1-2, the complete variable domain is EPEVTQTPSHQVTQMGQEVILRCVPISNHLYFYWYRQILGQKVEFLVSFYNNEISEKSEIFDDQFSVERPDGSNFTLKIRSTKLEDSAMYFCASSEGISYGYTFGSGTRLTVV.

The rearrangement links TRBV9 to TRBJ2-3, with D perhaps being TRBD1 or TRBD2 (5 bases each). Trimming left V 0 bases short and J 2 bases short, with 13 bases between. Germline CDR1 reads SGDLS; CDR2 reads YYNGEE. The CDR3 sequence is 16 residues long. The DNA for the CDR3 is TGTGCCAGCAGCGTAGGCGCCGGGGACGCCACAGATACGCAGTATTTT. Translating it yields CASSVGAGDATDTQYF.